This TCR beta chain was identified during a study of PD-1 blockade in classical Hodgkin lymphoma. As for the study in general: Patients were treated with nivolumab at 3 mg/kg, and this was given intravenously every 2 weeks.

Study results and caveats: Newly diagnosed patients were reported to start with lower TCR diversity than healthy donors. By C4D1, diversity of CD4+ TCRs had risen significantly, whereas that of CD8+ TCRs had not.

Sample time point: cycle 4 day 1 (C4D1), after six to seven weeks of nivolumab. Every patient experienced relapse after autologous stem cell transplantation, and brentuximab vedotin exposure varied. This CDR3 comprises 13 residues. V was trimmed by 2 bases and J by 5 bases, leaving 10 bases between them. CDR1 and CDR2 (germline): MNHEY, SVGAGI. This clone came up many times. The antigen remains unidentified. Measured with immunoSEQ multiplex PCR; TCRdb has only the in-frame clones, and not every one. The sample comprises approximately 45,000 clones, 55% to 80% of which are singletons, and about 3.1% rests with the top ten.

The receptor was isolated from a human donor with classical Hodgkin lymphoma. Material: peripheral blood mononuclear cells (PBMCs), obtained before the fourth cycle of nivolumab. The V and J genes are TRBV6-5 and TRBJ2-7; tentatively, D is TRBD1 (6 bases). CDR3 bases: TGTGCCAGCAGTTACAGAGGGGGTAACGAGCAGTACTTC. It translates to CASSYRGGNEQYF.